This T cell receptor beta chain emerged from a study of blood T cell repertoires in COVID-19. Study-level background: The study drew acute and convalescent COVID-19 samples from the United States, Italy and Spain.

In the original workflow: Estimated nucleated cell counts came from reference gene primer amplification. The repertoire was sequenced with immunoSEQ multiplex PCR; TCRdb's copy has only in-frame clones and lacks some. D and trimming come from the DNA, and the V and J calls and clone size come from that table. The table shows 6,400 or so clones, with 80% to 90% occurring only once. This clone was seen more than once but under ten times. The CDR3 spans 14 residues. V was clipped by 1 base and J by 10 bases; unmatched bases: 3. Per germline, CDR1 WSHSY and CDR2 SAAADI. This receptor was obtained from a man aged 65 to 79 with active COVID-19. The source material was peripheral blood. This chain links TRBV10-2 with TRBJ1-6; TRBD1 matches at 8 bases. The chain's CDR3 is CASSEYRGSSPLHF. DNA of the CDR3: TGCGCCAGCAGTGAGTACAGGGGGAGCTCACCCCTCCACTTT.